The 7 T cell receptor beta chains below come from one sample, sequenced in a study of blood T cell repertoires in COVID-19. Sequenced by immunoSEQ multiplex PCR; TCRdb stores in-frame clones only, minus some. This sample has hundreds of thousands of clones, with 86% found just once. Sample: peripheral blood. Every receptor here comes from a woman under 40 with active or convalescent COVID-19.

This chain uses TRBV18 with TRBJ1-3; D gene ambiguous. From germline, CDR1 is KGHSH and CDR2 LQKENI. Trimming left V 0 bases short and J 0 bases short, with 6 bases between. This CDR3 is built from 15 residues. The CDR3 DNA reads as TGTGCCAGCTCACCACCCGCTAACTCTGGAAACACCATATATTTT. This codes for CASSPPANSGNTIYF.

The chain uses TRBV2 and TRBJ2-3; D perhaps matches TRBD2 (5 bases). CDR1 and CDR2 (germline): SNHLY, FYNNEI. The CDR3 runs to 15 residues. Between the trimmed V and J ends, which lost 4 bases and 2 bases, there was a span of 13 bases. CDR3 DNA sequence: TGTGCCAGCAGTGGTCTGGGCGGGTTCACAGATACGCAGTATTTT. This encodes CASSGLGGFTDTQYF.

This clone was counted a single time. The gene calls are TRBV18 and TRBJ1-4, with D maybe TRBD1 (6 bases). Germline V gene lookup returns CDR1 KGHSH and CDR2 LQKENI. The ends were cut back, 1 base at V and 5 bases at J, with 11 bases in the middle. The CDR3 length is 15 residues. CDR3 loop: CASSPRQDPNEKLFF. The CDR3 DNA sequence: TGTGCCAGCTCACCACGACAGGACCCCAATGAAAAACTGTTTTTT.

J is TRBJ1-3 and V is TRBV10-3, with 7 bases fitting TRBD1. The CDR3 contains 16 residues. Per the germline V gene, CDR1 is ENHRY and CDR2 is SYGVKD. Germline trimming cut 7 bases from V and 0 bases from J; bases unmatched to any gene: 9. CDR3 nucleotide sequence: TGTGCCATCACCAATTCGACAGGGCCCTCTGGAAACACCATATATTTT. Residues: CAITNSTGPSGNTIYF.

The chain uses TRBV3-1 (or the pseudogene TRBV3-2) and TRBJ2-7, with 8 bases aligning to TRBD2. The CDR3 contains 16 residues. Trimming cost V 3 bases and J 2 bases; bases outside gene matches: 9. Germline lookup yields CDR1 LGHDT and CDR2 YNNKEL (reference sequence). The CDR3, as DNA: TGTGCCAGCAGCCATTCGGGACTAGGACAAACCTACGAGCAGTACTTC. This codes for CASSHSGLGQTYEQYF.

The chain joins TRBV29-1 to TRBJ2-5; D possibly corresponds to TRBD2 (5 bases). Germline CDR1 reads SQVTM; CDR2 reads ANQGSEA. This CDR3 has 13 residues. Trimming stripped 7 bases from V and 5 bases from J, with 17 bases between. DNA of the CDR3: TGCAGCGCCGCCTTCCGGCTAGCTGAGACCCAGTACTTC. Its translation is CSAAFRLAETQYF. Full variable domain (missing parts from reference TRBV29-1 and TRBJ2-5): SAVISQKPSRDICQRGTSLTIQCQVDSQVTMMFWYRQQPGQSLTLIATANQGSEATYESGFVIDKFPISRPNLTFSTLTVSNMSPEDSSIYLCSAAFRLAETQYFGPGTRLLVL.

This rearrangement joins TRBV18 to TRBJ1-4, with 7 bases lining up with TRBD1. This CDR3 has 15 residues. J was trimmed by 7 bases and V by 3 bases; bases with no gene match: 8. CDR1 is KGHSH and CDR2 is LQKENI in the germline V gene. In DNA, the CDR3 is TGTGCCAGCTCACCTCAGGGGGTTTCAGGTGAAAAACTGTTTTTT. Translation gives CASSPQGVSGEKLFF.